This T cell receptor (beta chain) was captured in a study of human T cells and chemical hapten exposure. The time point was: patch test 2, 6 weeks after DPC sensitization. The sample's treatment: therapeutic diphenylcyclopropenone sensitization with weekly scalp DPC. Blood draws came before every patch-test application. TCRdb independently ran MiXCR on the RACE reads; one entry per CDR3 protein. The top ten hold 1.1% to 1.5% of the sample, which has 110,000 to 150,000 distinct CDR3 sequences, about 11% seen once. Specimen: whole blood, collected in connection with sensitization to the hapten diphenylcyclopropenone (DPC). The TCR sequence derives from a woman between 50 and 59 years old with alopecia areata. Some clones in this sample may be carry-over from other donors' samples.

The CDR3 region is CASSQVQREFYNEQFF. The CDR3 DNA reads as TGCGCCAGCAGCCAAGTGCAGCGGGAGTTCTACAATGAGCAGTTCTTC. V is TRBV4-1 and J is TRBJ2-1; 8 bases are a match to TRBD2. V trimming: 1 base; J trimming: 3 bases; junction bases outside the gene matches: 5. Germline CDR1 reads MGHRA; CDR2 reads YSYEKL. The CDR3 totals 16 residues.